This T cell receptor (beta chain) was found in a study of cytomegalovirus exposure and HLA in healthy donors. About this clone itself: This same CDR3 is encoded by further DNA sequences in the sample.

PCR was performed using 60 Vbeta and 13 Jbeta primers. The protocol was immunoSEQ multiplex PCR, while the TCRdb copy is restricted to in-frame clones and leaves out a portion. The sample comprises around 130,000 clones, approximately 78% of which are singletons, and under 7% rests with the top ten. V was clipped by 4 bases and J by 0 bases, with 6 bases between them. Germline CDR1 is LNHDA and CDR2 is SQIVND (reference sequence). This CDR3 has 13 residues. The sequenced material came from PBMCs. This clonotype was sampled from a woman in her thirties or forties in good health and CMV-seropositive. V is TRBV19 and J is TRBJ1-1; D unclear. CDR3 bases: TGTGCCAGTAGTACCGGGTTGAACACTGAAGCTTTCTTT. Its protein product is CASSTGLNTEAFF.